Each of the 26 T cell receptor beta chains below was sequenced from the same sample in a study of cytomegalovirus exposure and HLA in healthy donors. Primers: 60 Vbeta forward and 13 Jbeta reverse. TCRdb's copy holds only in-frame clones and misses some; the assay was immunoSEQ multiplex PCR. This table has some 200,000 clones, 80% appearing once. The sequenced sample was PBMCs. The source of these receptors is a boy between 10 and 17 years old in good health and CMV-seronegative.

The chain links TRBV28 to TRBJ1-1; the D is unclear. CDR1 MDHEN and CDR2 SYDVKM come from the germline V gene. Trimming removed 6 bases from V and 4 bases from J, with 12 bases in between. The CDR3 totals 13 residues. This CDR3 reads CASRTESPTEAFF. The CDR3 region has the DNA TGTGCCAGCAGAACCGAGAGTCCCACTGAAGCTTTCTTT.

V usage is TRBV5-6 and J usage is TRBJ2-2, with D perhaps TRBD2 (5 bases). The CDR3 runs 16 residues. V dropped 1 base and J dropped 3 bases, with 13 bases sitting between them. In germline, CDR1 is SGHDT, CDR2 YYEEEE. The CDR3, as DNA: TGTGCCAGCAGCTTGATGACTATCCGTTACACCGGGGAGCTGTTTTTT. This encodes CASSLMTIRYTGELFF. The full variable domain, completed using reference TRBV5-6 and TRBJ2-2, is DAGVTQSPTHLIKTRGQQVTLRCSPKSGHDTVSWYQQALGQGPQFIFQYYEEEERQRGNFPDRFSGHQFPNYSSELNVNALLLGDSALYLCASSLMTIRYTGELFFGEGSRLTVL.

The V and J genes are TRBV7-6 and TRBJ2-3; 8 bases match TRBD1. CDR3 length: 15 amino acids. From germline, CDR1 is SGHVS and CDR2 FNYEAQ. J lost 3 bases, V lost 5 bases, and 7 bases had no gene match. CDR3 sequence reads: CASSQGAIGTDTQYF. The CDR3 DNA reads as TGTGCCAGCAGCCAGGGGGCAATTGGGACAGATACGCAGTATTTT.

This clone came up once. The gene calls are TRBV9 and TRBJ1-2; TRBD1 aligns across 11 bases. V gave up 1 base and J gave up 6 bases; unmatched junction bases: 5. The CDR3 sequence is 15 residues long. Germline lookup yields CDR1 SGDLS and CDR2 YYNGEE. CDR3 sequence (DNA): TGTGCCAGCAGCGTAACTTCGGGACAGGGGGATGGCTACACCTTC. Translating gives CASSVTSGQGDGYTF.

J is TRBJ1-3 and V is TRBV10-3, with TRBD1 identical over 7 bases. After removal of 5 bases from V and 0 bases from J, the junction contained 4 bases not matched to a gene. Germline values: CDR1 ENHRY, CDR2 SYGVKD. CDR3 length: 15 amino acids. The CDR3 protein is CAISRDSPSGNTIYF. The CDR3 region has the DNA TGTGCCATCAGTCGGGACAGCCCCTCTGGAAACACCATATATTTT.

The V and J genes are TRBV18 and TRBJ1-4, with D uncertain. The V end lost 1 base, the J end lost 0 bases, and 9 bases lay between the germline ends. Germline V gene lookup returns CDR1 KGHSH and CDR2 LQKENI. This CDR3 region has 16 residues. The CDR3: CASSPRTPATNEKLFF. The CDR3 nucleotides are TGTGCCAGCTCACCACGAACTCCTGCAACTAATGAAAAACTGTTTTTT.

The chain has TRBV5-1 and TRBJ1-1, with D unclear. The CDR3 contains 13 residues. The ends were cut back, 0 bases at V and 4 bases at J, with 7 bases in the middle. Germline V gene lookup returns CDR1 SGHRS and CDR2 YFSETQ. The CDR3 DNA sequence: TGCGCCAGCAGCTTGGCCAGGTTCACTGAAGCTTTCTTT. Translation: CASSLARFTEAFF.

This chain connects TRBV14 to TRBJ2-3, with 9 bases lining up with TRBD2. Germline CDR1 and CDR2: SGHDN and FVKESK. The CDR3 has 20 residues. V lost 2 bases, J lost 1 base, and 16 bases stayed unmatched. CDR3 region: CASSQSRGVLSGRRTDTQYF. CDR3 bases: TGTGCCAGCAGCCAATCCCGGGGGGTATTAAGCGGGAGGCGCACAGATACGCAGTATTTT.

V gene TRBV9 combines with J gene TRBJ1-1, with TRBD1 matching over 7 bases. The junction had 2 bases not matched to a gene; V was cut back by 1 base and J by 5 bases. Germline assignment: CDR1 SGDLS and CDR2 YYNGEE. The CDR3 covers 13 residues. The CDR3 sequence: CASSVLQGTEAFF. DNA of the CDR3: TGTGCCAGCAGCGTACTACAGGGGACTGAAGCTTTCTTT. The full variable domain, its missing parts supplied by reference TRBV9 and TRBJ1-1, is DSGVTQTPKHLITATGQRVTLRCSPRSGDLSVYWYQQSLDQGLQFLIQYYNGEERAKGNILERFSAQQFPDLHSELNLSSLELGDSALYFCASSVLQGTEAFFGQGTRLTVV.

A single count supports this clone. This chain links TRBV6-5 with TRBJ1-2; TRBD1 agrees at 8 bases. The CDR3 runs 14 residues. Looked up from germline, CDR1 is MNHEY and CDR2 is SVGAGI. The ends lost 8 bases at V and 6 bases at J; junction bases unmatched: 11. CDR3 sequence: CASGEAGGEDGYTF. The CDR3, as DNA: TGTGCCAGCGGGGAAGCAGGGGGCGAGGATGGCTACACCTTC.

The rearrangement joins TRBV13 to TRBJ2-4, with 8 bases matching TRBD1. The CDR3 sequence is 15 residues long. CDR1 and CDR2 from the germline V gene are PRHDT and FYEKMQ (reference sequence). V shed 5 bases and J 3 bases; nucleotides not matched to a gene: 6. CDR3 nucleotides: TGTGCCAGCAGCCCTACAGACAGGGGCAAAAACATTCAGTACTTC. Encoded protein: CASSPTDRGKNIQYF. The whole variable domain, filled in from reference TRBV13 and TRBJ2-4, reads AAGVIQSPRHLIKEKRETATLKCYPIPRHDTVYWYQQGPGQDPQFLISFYEKMQSDKGSIPDRFSAQQFSDYHSELNMSSLELGDSALYFCASSPTDRGKNIQYFGAGTRLSVL.

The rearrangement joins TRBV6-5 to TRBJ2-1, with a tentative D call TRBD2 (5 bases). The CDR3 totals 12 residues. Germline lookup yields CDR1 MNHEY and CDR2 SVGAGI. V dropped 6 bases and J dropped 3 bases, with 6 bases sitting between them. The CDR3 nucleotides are TGTGCCAGCAGCCGGGACTACAATGAGCAGTTCTTC. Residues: CASSRDYNEQFF.

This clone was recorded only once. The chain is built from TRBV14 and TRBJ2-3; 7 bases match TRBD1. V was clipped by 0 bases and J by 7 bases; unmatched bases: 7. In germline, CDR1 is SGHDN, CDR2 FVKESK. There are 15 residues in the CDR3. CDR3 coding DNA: TGTGCCAGCAGCCAAGAGACAGGGTCAGGCCATACGCAGTATTTT. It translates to CASSQETGSGHTQYF.

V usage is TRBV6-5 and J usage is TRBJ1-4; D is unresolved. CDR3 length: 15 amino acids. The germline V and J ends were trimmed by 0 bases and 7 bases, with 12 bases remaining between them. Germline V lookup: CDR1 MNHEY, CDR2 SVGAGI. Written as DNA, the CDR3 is TGTGCCAGCAGTTACTCGACCTCGGAGGGTGAAAAACTGTTTTTT. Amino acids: CASSYSTSEGEKLFF.

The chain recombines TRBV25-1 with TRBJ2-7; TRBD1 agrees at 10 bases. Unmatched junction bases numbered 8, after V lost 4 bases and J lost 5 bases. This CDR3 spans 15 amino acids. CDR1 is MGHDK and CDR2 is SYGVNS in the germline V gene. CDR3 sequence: CASSGPGQGRHEQYF. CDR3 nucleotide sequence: TGTGCCAGCAGTGGTCCGGGACAGGGGCGCCACGAGCAGTACTTC.

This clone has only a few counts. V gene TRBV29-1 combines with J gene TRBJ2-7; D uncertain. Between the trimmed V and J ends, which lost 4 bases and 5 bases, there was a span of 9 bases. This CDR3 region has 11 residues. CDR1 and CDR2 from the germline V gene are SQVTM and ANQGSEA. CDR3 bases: TGCAGCGTTGTGTACAGCCACGAGCAGTACTTC. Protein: CSVVYSHEQYF.

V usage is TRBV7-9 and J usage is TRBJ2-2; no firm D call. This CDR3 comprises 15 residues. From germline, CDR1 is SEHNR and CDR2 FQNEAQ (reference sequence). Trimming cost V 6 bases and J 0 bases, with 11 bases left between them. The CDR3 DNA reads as TGTGCCAGCAGTCCACAACCCCCGAACACCGGGGAGCTGTTTTTT. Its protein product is CASSPQPPNTGELFF.

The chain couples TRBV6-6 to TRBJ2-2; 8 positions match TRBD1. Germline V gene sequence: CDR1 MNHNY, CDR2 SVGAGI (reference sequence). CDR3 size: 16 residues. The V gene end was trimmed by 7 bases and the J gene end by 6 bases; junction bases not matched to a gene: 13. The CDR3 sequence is CASIPPDRVGAGELFF. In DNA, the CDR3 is TGTGCCAGCATTCCCCCGGACAGGGTGGGCGCCGGGGAGCTGTTTTTT.

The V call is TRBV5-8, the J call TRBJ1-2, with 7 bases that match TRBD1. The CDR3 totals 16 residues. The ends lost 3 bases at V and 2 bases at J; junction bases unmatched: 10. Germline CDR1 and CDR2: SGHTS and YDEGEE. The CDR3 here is CASSSPPDRANYGYTF. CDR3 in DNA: TGTGCCAGCAGCTCTCCCCCTGACAGGGCCAACTATGGCTACACCTTC.

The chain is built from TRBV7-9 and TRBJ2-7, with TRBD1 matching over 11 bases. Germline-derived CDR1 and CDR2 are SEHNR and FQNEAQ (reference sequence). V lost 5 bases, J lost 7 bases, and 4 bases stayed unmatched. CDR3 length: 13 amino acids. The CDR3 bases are TGTGCCAGCAGCCGGACAGGGGGCGGGGAGCAGTACTTC. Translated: CASSRTGGGEQYF.

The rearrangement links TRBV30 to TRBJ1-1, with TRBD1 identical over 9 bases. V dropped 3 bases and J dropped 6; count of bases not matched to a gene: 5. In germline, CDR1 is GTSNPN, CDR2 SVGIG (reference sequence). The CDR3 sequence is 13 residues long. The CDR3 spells CAWRPGQGAEAFF. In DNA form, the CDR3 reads TGTGCCTGGAGACCGGGACAGGGTGCTGAAGCTTTCTTT. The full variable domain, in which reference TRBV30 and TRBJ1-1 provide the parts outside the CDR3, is SQTIHQWPATLVQPVGSPLSLECTVEGTSNPNLYWYRQAAGRGLQLLFYSVGIGQISSEVPQNLSASRPQDRQFILSSKKLLLSDSGFYLCAWRPGQGAEAFFGQGTRLTVV.

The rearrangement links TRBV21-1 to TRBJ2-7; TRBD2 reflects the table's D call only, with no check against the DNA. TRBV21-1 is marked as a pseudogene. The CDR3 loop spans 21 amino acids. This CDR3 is CASSKAIQNPSPGEGSYEQYF. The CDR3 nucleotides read TGTGCCAGCAGCAAAGCCATACAAAATCCCTCCCCGGGGGAGGGCTCCTACGAGCAGTACTTC.

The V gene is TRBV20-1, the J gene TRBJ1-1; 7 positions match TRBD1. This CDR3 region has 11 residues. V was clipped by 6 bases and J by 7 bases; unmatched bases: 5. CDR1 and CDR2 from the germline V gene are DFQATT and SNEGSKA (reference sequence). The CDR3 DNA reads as TGCAGTGCGGGAGACAGGGTTGAAGCTTTCTTT. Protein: CSAGDRVEAFF.

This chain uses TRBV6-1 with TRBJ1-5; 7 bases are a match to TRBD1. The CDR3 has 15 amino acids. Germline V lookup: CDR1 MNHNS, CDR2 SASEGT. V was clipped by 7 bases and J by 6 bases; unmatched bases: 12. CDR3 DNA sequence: TGTGCCAGCACCACGGTGACAGGGAGCGGTCAGCCCCAGCATTTT. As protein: CASTTVTGSGQPQHF.

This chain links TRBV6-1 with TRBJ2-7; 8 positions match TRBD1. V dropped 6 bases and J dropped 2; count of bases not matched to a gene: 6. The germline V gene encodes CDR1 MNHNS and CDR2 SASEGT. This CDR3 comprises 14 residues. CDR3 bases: TGTGCCAGCAGGACAGGGGTCGGGGCCTACGAGCAGTACTTC. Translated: CASRTGVGAYEQYF.

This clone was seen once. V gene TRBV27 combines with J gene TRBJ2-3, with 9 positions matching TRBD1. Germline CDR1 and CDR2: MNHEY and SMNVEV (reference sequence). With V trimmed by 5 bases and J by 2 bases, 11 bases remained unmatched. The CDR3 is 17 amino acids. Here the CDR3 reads CASSSSGTGLFTDTQYF. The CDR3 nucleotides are TGTGCCAGCAGTAGCTCCGGGACAGGGTTATTCACAGATACGCAGTATTTT.